Below are 8 T cell receptor beta chains sequenced from a single sample in a study of control samples from healthy donors and cancer patients. This table comes from immunoSEQ multiplex PCR, and its TCRdb copy is limited to in-frame clones, with some not included. The sample contains 150,000 to 200,000 clones, 70% to 90% of which appear only once. Sequences were obtained from blood. All receptors derive from a man aged 30 to 39 in good health.

The chain recombines TRBV5-1 with TRBJ2-6; D remains ambiguous. The CDR3 extends over 16 amino acids. Trimming took off 5 bases at V and 0 bases at J, with 12 bases between the two ends. Per germline, CDR1 SGHRS and CDR2 YFSETQ. The CDR3: CASSLAQSSGANVLTF. The CDR3 nucleotides read TGCGCCAGCAGTCTCGCCCAGAGCTCTGGGGCCAACGTCCTGACTTTC.

V gene TRBV27 combines with J gene TRBJ1-1, with 7 positions matching TRBD1. This CDR3 spans 16 amino acids. The V gene's germline CDR1 is MNHEY and CDR2 SMNVEV (reference sequence). The junction had 12 bases not matched to a gene; V was cut back by 4 bases and J by 4 bases. This chain's CDR3 is CASSSSGGTVSTEAFF. The CDR3 DNA follows: TGTGCCAGCAGTTCGTCAGGGGGAACAGTCAGCACTGAAGCTTTCTTT.

A single count supports this clone. The rearrangement uses TRBV18 and TRBJ1-1; TRBD1 matches 7 bases. V lost 1 base to trimming and J lost 6 bases; unmatched junction nucleotides: 11. Germline V lookup: CDR1 KGHSH, CDR2 LQKENI. The CDR3 spans 16 residues. In DNA form, the CDR3 reads TGTGCCAGCTCACCACTGGCAGGGGGGAGTATTGCTGAAGCTTTCTTT. Encoded protein: CASSPLAGGSIAEAFF.

This chain uses TRBV7-9 with TRBJ1-5, with TRBD1 matching 7 bases. This CDR3 contains 14 residues. Germline trimming cut 5 bases from V and 7 bases from J; bases unmatched to any gene: 8. Germline V gene data show CDR1 as SEHNR and CDR2 as FQNEAQ (reference sequence). The CDR3 region has the DNA TGTGCCAGCAGCATGGGGGCAGGGGGACAGCCCCAGCATTTT. It specifies CASSMGAGGQPQHF.

In DNA form, the CDR3 reads TGTGCCAGCAGTCAGAGGGCGGGGAGGATTGGGGCTTTCTTT. Translation gives CASSQRAGRIGAFF. The chain couples TRBV27 to TRBJ1-1, with unresolved D. V was trimmed by 5 bases and J by 11 bases, leaving 21 bases between them. Germline V gene lookup returns CDR1 MNHEY and CDR2 SMNVEV (reference sequence). The CDR3 extends over 14 amino acids.

The chain couples TRBV9 to TRBJ1-2, with D perhaps matching TRBD1 (5 bases). Germline CDR1 and CDR2: SGDLS and YYNGEE. The CDR3 length is 18 residues. V was shortened by 4 bases and J by 2 bases, with 24 bases between the two germline ends. The CDR3 region has the DNA TGTGCCAGCAGCTCTATCCAAGTCCAGGGAAGCTTCAACTATGGCTACACCTTC. Translation: CASSSIQVQGSFNYGYTF.

V is TRBV3-1 (or the pseudogene TRBV3-2) and J is TRBJ1-1, with 7 bases fitting TRBD1. Germline loops: CDR1 LGHDT, CDR2 YNNKEL (reference sequence). V was pared by 2 bases and J by 8 bases, with 11 bases of the junction left unmatched. The CDR3 has 15 residues. CDR3 in amino acids: CASSQRPPGGLEAFF. In DNA, the CDR3 is TGTGCCAGCAGCCAAAGACCCCCAGGGGGTTTGGAAGCTTTCTTT.

The CDR3 sequence is CASSTQENTEAFF. In nucleotides, the CDR3 is TGTGCCAGCAGTACCCAGGAGAACACTGAAGCTTTCTTT. The chain carries TRBV6-5 and TRBJ1-1; D unresolved. Germline CDR1 is MNHEY and CDR2 is SVGAGI. Between the trimmed V and J ends, which lost 5 bases and 1 base, there was a span of 8 bases. The CDR3 has 13 residues.